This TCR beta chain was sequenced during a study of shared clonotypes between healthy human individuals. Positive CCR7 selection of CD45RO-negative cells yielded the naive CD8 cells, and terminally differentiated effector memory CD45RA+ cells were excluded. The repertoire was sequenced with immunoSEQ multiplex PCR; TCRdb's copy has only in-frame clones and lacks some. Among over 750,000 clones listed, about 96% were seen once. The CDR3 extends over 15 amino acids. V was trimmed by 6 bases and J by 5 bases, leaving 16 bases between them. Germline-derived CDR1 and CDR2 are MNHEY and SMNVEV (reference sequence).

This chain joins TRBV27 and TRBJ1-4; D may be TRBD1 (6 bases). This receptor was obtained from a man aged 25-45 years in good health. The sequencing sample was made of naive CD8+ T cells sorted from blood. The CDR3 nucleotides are TGTGCCAGCAGCTCCTGGGGGGGCTTAAATGAAAAACTGTTTTTT. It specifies CASSSWGGLNEKLFF.